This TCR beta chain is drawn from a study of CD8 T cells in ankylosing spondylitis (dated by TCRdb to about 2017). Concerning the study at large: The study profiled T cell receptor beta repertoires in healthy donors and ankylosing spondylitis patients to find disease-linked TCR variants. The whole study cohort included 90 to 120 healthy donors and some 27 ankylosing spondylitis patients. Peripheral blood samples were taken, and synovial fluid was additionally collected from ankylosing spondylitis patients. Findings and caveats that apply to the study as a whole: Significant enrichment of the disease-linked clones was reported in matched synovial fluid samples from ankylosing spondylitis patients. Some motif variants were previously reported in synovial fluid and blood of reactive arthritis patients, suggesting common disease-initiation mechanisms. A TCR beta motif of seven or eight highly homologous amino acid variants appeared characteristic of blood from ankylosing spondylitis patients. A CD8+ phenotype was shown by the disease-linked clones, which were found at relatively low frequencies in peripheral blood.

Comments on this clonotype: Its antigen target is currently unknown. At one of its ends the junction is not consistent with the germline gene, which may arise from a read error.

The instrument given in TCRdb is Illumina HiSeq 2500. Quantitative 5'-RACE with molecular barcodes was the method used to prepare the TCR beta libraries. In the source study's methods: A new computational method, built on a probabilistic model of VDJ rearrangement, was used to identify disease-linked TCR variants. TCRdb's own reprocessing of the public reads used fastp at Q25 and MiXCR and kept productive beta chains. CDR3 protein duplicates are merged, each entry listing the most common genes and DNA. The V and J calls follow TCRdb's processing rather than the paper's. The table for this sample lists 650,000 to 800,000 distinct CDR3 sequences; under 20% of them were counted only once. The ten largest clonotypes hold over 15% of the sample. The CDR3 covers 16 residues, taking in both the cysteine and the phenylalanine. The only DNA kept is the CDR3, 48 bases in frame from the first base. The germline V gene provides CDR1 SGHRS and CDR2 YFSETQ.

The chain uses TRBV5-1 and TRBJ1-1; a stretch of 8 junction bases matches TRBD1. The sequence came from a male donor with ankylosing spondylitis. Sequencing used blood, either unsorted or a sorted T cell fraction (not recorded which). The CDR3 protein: CASSQGQGGMNTVAFF. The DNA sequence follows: TGCGCCAGCAGCCAAGGACAGGGAGGTATGAACACTGTAGCTTTCTTT.